The TCR beta chain described here comes from a study of blood T cells in healthy people across ages. General study results and limits: A roughly linear age-dependent decrease characterized TCR beta diversity per million T cells.

Those donating, healthy Caucasian individuals from Russia, were aged roughly 6 to 90. Collection of approximately 9.3 milliliters of peripheral blood was performed for each donor. Sample-barcoded 5' priming and a J-beta primer mix drove a second PCR of 7 to 11 cycles. The authors tagged each cDNA molecule using a template-switch adaptor with 12 random nucleotides. TCRdb redid the calling of the 5' RACE reads with MiXCR, one entry per CDR3 protein. The sample records 700,000 to 800,000 distinct CDR3 sequences, 43% being singletons. Of note for this clonotype: Its specificity is not known.

The CDR3 is made up of 13 amino acids. V lost 3 bases to trimming and J lost 7 bases; unmatched junction nucleotides: 7. Per germline, CDR1 SGHDT and CDR2 YYEEEE. The material sequenced was blood. The sequence came from an older woman in good health. V is TRBV5-6 and J is TRBJ2-7; 7 bases match TRBD1. CDR3 region: CASSYGQVGEQYF. The CDR3 region has the DNA TGTGCCAGCAGCTACGGACAGGTGGGAGAGCAGTACTTC.